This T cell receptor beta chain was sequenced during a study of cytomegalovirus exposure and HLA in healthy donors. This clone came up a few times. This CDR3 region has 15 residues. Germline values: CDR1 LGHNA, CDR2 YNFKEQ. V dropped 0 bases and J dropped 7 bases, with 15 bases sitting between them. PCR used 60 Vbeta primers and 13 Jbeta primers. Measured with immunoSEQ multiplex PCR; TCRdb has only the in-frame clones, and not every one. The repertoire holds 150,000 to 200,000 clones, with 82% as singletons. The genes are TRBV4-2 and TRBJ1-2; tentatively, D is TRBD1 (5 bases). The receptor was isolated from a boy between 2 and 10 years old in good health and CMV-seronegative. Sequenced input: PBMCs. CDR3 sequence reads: CASSQDGEGVGGYTF. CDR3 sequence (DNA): TGTGCCAGCAGCCAAGATGGGGAAGGGGTTGGTGGCTACACCTTC.